The 19 T cell receptor beta chains reported below all come from one sample, sequenced in a study of a mutant IDH1 vaccine in newly diagnosed glioma. Regarding time point: baseline, week 1 (first vaccination visit). Noted treatment: pre-vaccination baseline after standard-of-care therapy. Libraries were prepared by immunoSEQ multiplex PCR; TCRdb keeps only in-frame clonotypes and omits some of them. The sample yields some 87,000 clones, over 75% seen once. Sequencing used PBMCs, obtained from a glioma patient treated with radiotherapy, temozolomide or both. The receptors were gathered from a man in his forties with glioma.

This chain uses TRBV10-3 with TRBJ1-3; D unclear. From germline, CDR1 is ENHRY and CDR2 SYGVKD. The CDR3 is 14 amino acids. V was pared by 10 bases and J by 1 base, with 14 bases between. The CDR3 protein is CATTPDQSGNTIYF. CDR3 coding DNA: TGTGCCACCACCCCGGACCAGTCTGGAAACACCATATATTTT.

This clone was found a few times. The CDR3 here is CASSLVAGTSNQPQHF. The CDR3 DNA follows: TGTGCCAGCAGCTTAGTGGCAGGGACTAGCAATCAGCCCCAGCATTTT. The gene calls are TRBV7-9 and TRBJ1-5; D is perhaps TRBD1 (5 bases). The germline V and J ends were trimmed by 1 base and 0 bases, with 10 bases remaining between them. This CDR3 is built from 16 residues. Germline CDR1 is SEHNR and CDR2 is FQNEAQ (reference sequence).

This clone is a singleton in its sample. This sequence joins TRBV9 and TRBJ1-6, with 7 bases lining up with TRBD1. The length of the CDR3 is 15 residues. V gave up 4 bases and J gave up 11 bases; unmatched junction bases: 12. Germline-derived CDR1 and CDR2 are SGDLS and YYNGEE. The DNA of the CDR3 is TGTGCCAGCAGCTCCGGGACAGCCCTTAACCCACCCCTCCACTTT. It codes for CASSSGTALNPPLHF.

This clone was seen a handful of times. The chain recombines TRBV7-9 with TRBJ2-6, with 13 bases lining up with TRBD2. J gave up 0 bases and V 5 bases, and 7 bases lay outside the gene matches. CDR3 length: 19 amino acids. From germline, CDR1 is SEHNR and CDR2 FQNEAQ (reference sequence). The CDR3 region has the DNA TGTGCCAGCAGCCATGGACTAGCGGGGGTGAGCTCTGGGGCCAACGTCCTGACTTTC. Amino acid sequence: CASSHGLAGVSSGANVLTF.

The CDR3 region has the DNA TGTGCCAGTAGTATAGAGCCCGGGGGACACATTCAGTACTTC. This encodes CASSIEPGGHIQYF. The rearrangement joins TRBV19 to TRBJ2-4; TRBD2 might be the D (6 bases). The CDR3 covers 14 residues. V was cut by 0 bases and J by 8 bases, with 11 bases left in between. CDR1 LNHDA and CDR2 SQIVND come from the germline V gene (reference sequence).

The chain joins TRBV7-9 to TRBJ2-5; 8 positions agree with TRBD1. J gave up 4 bases and V 5 bases, and 12 bases lay outside the gene matches. CDR3 size: 16 residues. The germline V gene encodes CDR1 SEHNR and CDR2 FQNEAQ (reference sequence). The CDR3 is CASSPAAGGLRETQYF. Here the CDR3 DNA reads TGTGCCAGCAGCCCCGCGGCAGGGGGCTTGCGAGAGACCCAGTACTTC.

This clone was detected only a few times. J is TRBJ1-4 and V is TRBV19; D is unresolved. The CDR3 is made up of 14 amino acids. The V end was cut by 4 bases, the J end by 3 bases, with 9 bases between. Germline V gene data show CDR1 as LNHDA and CDR2 as SQIVND (reference sequence). The CDR3 spells CASSTAGANEKLFF. The DNA for the CDR3 is TGTGCCAGTAGTACGGCTGGAGCTAATGAAAAACTGTTTTTT.

The J gene is TRBJ2-3, the V gene TRBV4-2; D may be TRBD2 (6 bases). Trimming pared 4 bases from V and 3 bases from J, leaving 8 bases between. This CDR3 region has 13 residues. Germline CDR1 reads LGHNA; CDR2 reads YNFKEQ. CDR3 protein: CASSRGGTDTQYF. CDR3 nucleotide sequence: TGTGCCAGCAGCCGGGGAGGAACAGATACGCAGTATTTT.

The rearrangement links TRBV2 to TRBJ2-2; 8 bases are shared with TRBD1. Germline V lookup: CDR1 SNHLY, CDR2 FYNNEI. Losses at the gene ends were 6 bases for V and 2 bases for J; bases not matched to a gene: 5. This CDR3 is built from 15 residues. The CDR3 sequence is CASRAQGVNTGELFF. DNA for the CDR3: TGTGCCAGCAGAGCACAGGGGGTTAACACCGGGGAGCTGTTTTTT. The whole variable domain, remainder taken from reference TRBV2 and TRBJ2-2, is EPEVTQTPSHQVTQMGQEVILRCVPISNHLYFYWYRQILGQKVEFLVSFYNNEISEKSEIFDDQFSVERPDGSNFTLKIRSTKLEDSAMYFCASRAQGVNTGELFFGEGSRLTVL.

This chain joins TRBV10-2 and TRBJ1-3, with 7 bases fitting TRBD1. With 4 bases clipped from V and 7 bases from J, the junction kept 4 bases outside the gene matches. The CDR3 spans 13 residues. The germline V gene has CDR1 WSHSY and CDR2 SAAADI. The CDR3 spells CASSGQGFNTIYF. For the CDR3, the DNA is TGCGCCAGCAGTGGACAGGGTTTCAACACCATATATTTT.

The chain uses TRBV2 and TRBJ1-4, with D maybe TRBD1 (5 bases). Trimming removed 6 bases from V and 5 bases from J, with 22 bases in between. Germline V gives CDR1 SNHLY, CDR2 FYNNEI. The CDR3 totals 17 residues. The DNA for the CDR3 is TGTGCCAGCAGCGACGACAGCTGGCCGCTCGAGAATGAAAAACTGTTTTTT. Protein: CASSDDSWPLENEKLFF.

The chain carries TRBV19 and TRBJ2-5, with 7 bases that match TRBD2. J lost 4 bases, V lost 5 bases, and 7 bases had no gene match. There are 14 residues in the CDR3. In germline, CDR1 is LNHDA, CDR2 SQIVND (reference sequence). CDR3 amino acids: CASSPGLVRETQYF. The CDR3 nucleotides read TGTGCCAGTAGTCCTGGACTAGTGCGAGAGACCCAGTACTTC.

The chain is built from TRBV30 and TRBJ1-4; the D gene is possibly TRBD1 (5 bases). Germline values: CDR1 GTSNPN, CDR2 SVGIG (reference sequence). The CDR3 spans 14 residues. V lost 7 bases to trimming and J lost 7 bases, with 19 bases between them. CDR3 nucleotide sequence: TGTGCCTCCTCCTTGGCGGGGGGAGGTGAAAAACTGTTTTTT. Encoded protein: CASSLAGGGEKLFF.

The genes are TRBV18 and TRBJ1-5; D is perhaps TRBD1 (5 bases). CDR3 size: 14 residues. Per the germline V gene, CDR1 is KGHSH and CDR2 is LQKENI. V lost 4 bases and J lost 1, with 8 bases in between. CDR3 sequence: CASSHDRSNQPQHF. The CDR3 DNA is TGTGCCAGCTCACACGACAGAAGCAATCAGCCCCAGCATTTT.

This clone was recorded a few times. This rearrangement joins TRBV4-2 to TRBJ2-3, with 8 positions matching TRBD2. The junction had 1 base not matched to a gene; V was cut back by 0 bases and J by 2 bases. Per the germline V gene, CDR1 is LGHNA and CDR2 is YNFKEQ. This CDR3 is 15 amino acids long. CDR3 in amino acids: CASSQELAVTDTQYF. In DNA form, the CDR3 reads TGTGCCAGCAGCCAAGAACTAGCGGTCACAGATACGCAGTATTTT.

The genes are TRBV14 and TRBJ2-5; perhaps D is TRBD1 or TRBD2 (5 bases each). V lost 2 bases, J lost 7 bases, and 11 bases lay in between. This CDR3 region has 13 residues. Germline V gene lookup returns CDR1 SGHDN and CDR2 FVKESK. The CDR3 spells CASSQSRGATQYF. CDR3 DNA sequence: TGTGCCAGCAGCCAATCCCGAGGGGCGACCCAGTACTTC.

Here the CDR3 DNA reads TGCGCCAGCAGCTTGGTTTCTGCTATACGGGACAGTTCTAACTATGGCTACACCTTC. Translating it yields CASSLVSAIRDSSNYGYTF. V usage is TRBV5-1 and J usage is TRBJ1-2; 7 nucleotides align to TRBD1. V was pared by 0 bases and J by 0 bases, with 14 bases of the junction left unmatched. This CDR3 is 19 amino acids long. In germline, CDR1 is SGHRS, CDR2 YFSETQ.

The chain carries TRBV19 and TRBJ2-1, with D hard to call. The CDR3 totals 11 residues. Germline CDR1 reads LNHDA; CDR2 reads SQIVND (reference sequence). The V end was cut by 0 bases, the J end by 8 bases, with 2 bases between. DNA for the CDR3: TGTGCCAGTAGTATAGAAGATGAGCAGTTCTTC. This codes for CASSIEDEQFF.

The rearrangement uses TRBV27 and TRBJ2-5; TRBD1 agrees at 9 bases. This CDR3 spans 16 amino acids. V dropped 7 bases and J dropped 4; count of bases not matched to a gene: 13. Germline V gives CDR1 MNHEY, CDR2 SMNVEV (reference sequence). The CDR3: CASNPGTGLRGETQYF. CDR3 sequence (DNA): TGTGCCAGCAACCCCGGGACAGGGCTAAGGGGAGAGACCCAGTACTTC.